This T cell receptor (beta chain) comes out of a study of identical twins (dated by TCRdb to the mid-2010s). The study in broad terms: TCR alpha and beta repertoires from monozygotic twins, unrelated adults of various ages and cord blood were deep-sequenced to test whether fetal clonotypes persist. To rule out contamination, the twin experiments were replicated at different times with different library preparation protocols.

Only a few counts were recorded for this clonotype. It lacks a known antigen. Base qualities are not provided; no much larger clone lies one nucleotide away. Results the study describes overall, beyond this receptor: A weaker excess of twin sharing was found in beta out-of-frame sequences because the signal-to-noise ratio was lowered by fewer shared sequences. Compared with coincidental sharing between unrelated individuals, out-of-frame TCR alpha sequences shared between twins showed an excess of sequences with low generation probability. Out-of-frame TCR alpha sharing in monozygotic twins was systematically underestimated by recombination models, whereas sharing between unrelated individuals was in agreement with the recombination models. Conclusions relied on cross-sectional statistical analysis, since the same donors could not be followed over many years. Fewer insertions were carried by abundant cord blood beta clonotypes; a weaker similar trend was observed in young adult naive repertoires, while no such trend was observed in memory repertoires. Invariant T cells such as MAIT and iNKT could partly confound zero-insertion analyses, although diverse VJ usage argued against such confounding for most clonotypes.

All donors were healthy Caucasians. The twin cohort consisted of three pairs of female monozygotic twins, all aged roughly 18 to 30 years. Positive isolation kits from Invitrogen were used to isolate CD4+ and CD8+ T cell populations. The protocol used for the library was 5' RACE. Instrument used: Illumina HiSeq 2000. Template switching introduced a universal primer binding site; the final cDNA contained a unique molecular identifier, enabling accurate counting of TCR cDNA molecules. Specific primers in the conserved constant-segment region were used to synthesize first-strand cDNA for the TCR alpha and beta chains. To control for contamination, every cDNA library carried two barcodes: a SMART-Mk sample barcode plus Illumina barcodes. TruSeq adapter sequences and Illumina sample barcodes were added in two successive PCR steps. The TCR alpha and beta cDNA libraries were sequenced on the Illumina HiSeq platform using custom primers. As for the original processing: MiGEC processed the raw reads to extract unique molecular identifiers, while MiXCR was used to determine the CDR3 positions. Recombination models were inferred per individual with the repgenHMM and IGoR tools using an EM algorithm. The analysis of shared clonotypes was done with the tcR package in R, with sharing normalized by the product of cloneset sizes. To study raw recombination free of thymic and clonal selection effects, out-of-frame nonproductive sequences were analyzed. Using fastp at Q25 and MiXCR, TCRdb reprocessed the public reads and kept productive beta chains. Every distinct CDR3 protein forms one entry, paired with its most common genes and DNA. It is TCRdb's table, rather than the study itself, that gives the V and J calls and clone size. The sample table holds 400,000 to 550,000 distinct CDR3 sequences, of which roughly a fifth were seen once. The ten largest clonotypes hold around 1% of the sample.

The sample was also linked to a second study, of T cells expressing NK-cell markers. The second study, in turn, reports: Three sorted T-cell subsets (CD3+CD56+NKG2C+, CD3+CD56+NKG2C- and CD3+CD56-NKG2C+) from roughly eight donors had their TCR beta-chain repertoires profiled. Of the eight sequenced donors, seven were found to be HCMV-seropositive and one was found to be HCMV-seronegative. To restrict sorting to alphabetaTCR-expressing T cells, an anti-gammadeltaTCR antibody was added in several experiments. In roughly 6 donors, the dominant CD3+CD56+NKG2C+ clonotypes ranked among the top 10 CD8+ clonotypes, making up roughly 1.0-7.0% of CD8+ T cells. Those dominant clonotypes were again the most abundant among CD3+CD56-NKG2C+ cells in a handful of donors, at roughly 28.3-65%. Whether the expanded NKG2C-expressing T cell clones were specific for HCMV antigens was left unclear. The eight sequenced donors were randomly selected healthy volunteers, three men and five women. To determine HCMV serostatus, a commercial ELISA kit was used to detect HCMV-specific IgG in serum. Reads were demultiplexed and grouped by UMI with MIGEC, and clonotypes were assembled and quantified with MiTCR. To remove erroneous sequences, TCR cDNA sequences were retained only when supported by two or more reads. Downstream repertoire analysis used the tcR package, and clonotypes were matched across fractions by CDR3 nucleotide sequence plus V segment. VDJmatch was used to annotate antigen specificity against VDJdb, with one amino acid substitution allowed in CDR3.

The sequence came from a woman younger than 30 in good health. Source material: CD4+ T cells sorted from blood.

The sequence in DNA is TGTGCCAGCAGCTTAACGGGGGGCGAAAATTCACCCCTCCACTTT. Its protein is CASSLTGGENSPLHF. Here the chain combines TRBV11-1 and TRBJ1-6; a tentative D call is TRBD1 (6 bases match). The CDR3 holds 15 amino acids from the cysteine to the phenylalanine. The DNA shown is the 45-base CDR3, in frame from base 1. V is shortened by 2 bases, J by 7 bases, and the region joining them spans 12 bases. CDR1 and CDR2, looked up from the germline V gene (reference sequence), are SGHAT and FQDESV.